These 26 T cell receptor beta chains share one sample of origin, sequenced in a study of cytomegalovirus exposure and HLA in healthy donors. Amplification used 60 Vbeta primers and 13 Jbeta primers. The method was immunoSEQ multiplex PCR; TCRdb's version includes in-frame clones alone and lacks a portion of them. The sample lists approximately 150,000 clones; around 72% were seen once. Source material: PBMCs. The receptors come from a woman between 18 and 29 years old in good health and CMV-seronegative.

This clone was recorded only once. This sequence joins TRBV29-1 and TRBJ2-5; D is possibly TRBD2 (5 bases). Trimming took off 7 bases at V and 2 bases at J, with 17 bases between the two ends. This CDR3 is built from 14 residues. Germline values: CDR1 SQVTM, CDR2 ANQGSEA. The CDR3 coding sequence is TGCAGCGCTGTGGTAGCGAGGTCTCAAGAGACCCAGTACTTC. It encodes CSAVVARSQETQYF.

The chain is built from TRBV30 and TRBJ2-3; TRBD1 matches 7 bases. CDR1 is GTSNPN, CDR2 SVGIG, per germline (reference sequence). The CDR3 is made up of 13 amino acids. The CDR3 spells CAGDRAAEDTQYF. The CDR3 DNA follows: TGTGCTGGAGACAGGGCCGCGGAGGATACGCAGTATTTT.

V and J are TRBV2 and TRBJ1-2; no definite D call. This CDR3 contains 13 residues. Trimming removed 4 bases from V and 8 bases from J, with 14 bases in between. Germline V CDR1 and CDR2: SNHLY, FYNNEI. The DNA for the CDR3 is TGTGCCAGCAGTGGAGTGTGGCCGGGGGGCTACACCTTC. Its translation is CASSGVWPGGYTF.

The chain couples TRBV2 to TRBJ1-1, with D unresolved. In germline, CDR1 is SNHLY, CDR2 FYNNEI. CDR3 size: 12 residues. V lost 9 bases to trimming and J lost 2 bases, with 10 bases between them. The CDR3 sequence: CARGGDNTEAFF. The DNA for the CDR3 is TGTGCCAGGGGCGGGGATAACACTGAAGCTTTCTTT.

J is TRBJ1-2 and V is TRBV16; TRBD1 aligns across 7 bases. This CDR3 is 14 amino acids long. Germline CDR1 reads KGHSY; CDR2 reads FQNENV. V lost 1 base to trimming and J lost 5 bases; unmatched junction nucleotides: 4. The CDR3 nucleotides are TGTGCCAGCAGCCAATGGGGGACAGCATATGGCTACACCTTC. Protein product: CASSQWGTAYGYTF.

The J gene is TRBJ1-4, the V gene TRBV5-1, with D maybe TRBD1 (5 bases). The CDR3 length is 14 residues. CDR1 is SGHRS, CDR2 YFSETQ, per germline. V lost 0 bases and J lost 7, with 10 bases in between. The CDR3 DNA sequence: TGCGCCAGCAGCTTGGGCAGGGTCGGTGAAAAACTGTTTTTT. This translates into CASSLGRVGEKLFF.

The gene calls are TRBV20-1 and TRBJ2-7; TRBD2 aligns across 7 bases. Germline V gene sequence: CDR1 DFQATT, CDR2 SNEGSKA (reference sequence). This CDR3 is built from 11 residues. V shed 6 bases and J 6 bases; nucleotides not matched to a gene: 5. Written as DNA, the CDR3 is TGCAGTGCCGTTGGGAGGGGCGAGCAGTACTTC. The encoded protein is CSAVGRGEQYF.

CDR3 sequence: CAWSEVLPGGLNTEAFF. The CDR3 region has the DNA TGTGCCTGGAGTGAAGTCCTGCCAGGGGGCCTGAACACTGAAGCTTTCTTT. The rearrangement links TRBV30 to TRBJ1-1; 8 bases map to TRBD1. Trimming at V came to 1 base and at J to 0 bases, leaving 10 bases not matched to a gene. CDR3 length: 17 amino acids. CDR1 is GTSNPN, CDR2 SVGIG, per germline (reference sequence).

This clone ranks as medium-sized. The chain carries TRBV6-1 and TRBJ2-1, with D uncertain. CDR3 length: 15 amino acids. Germline V lookup: CDR1 MNHNS, CDR2 SASEGT. Deletions cut 4 bases from V and 1 base from J, with 11 bases between. The CDR3 sequence is CASSVTGDSYNEQFF. The CDR3 region has the DNA TGTGCCAGCAGTGTAACGGGTGATTCCTACAATGAGCAGTTCTTC.

The rearrangement joins TRBV5-1 to TRBJ1-2; D ambiguous. Germline V CDR1 and CDR2: SGHRS, YFSETQ. This CDR3 is built from 15 residues. V was pared by 4 bases and J by 6 bases, with 19 bases between. The CDR3 nucleotides read TGCGCCAGCAGCCCGGAACTGGGCCGCGAACATGGCTACACCTTC. Its translation: CASSPELGREHGYTF.

The V call is TRBV6-5, the J call TRBJ2-7; 8 positions agree with TRBD1. The CDR3 has 15 amino acids. Germline CDR1 MNHEY, CDR2 SVGAGI. The junction had 14 bases not matched to a gene; V was cut back by 7 bases and J by 6 bases. The DNA for the CDR3 is TGTGCCAGCACCCCCCTCGGACAGGGAAAGATCGAGCAGTACTTC. It yields the protein CASTPLGQGKIEQYF.

This clone was seen a handful of times. The chain employs TRBV5-6 and TRBJ1-4; TRBD1 is a possible D gene (5 bases). V was clipped by 5 bases and J by 5 bases, with 13 bases between them. The CDR3 has 14 residues. Germline values: CDR1 SGHDT, CDR2 YYEEEE. The CDR3 DNA follows: TGTGCCAGCAGTACCCGGGGGAGGAATGAAAAACTGTTTTTT. Protein sequence: CASSTRGRNEKLFF.

CDR3 in DNA: TGTGCCTGGATCCGGGCGGGCGCTCCCTACGAGCAGTACTTC. Translated: CAWIRAGAPYEQYF. J is TRBJ2-7 and V is TRBV30; D is possibly TRBD2 (5 bases). From germline, CDR1 is GTSNPN and CDR2 SVGIG (reference sequence). This CDR3 comprises 14 residues. V lost 4 bases and J lost 2, with 15 bases in between.

V gene TRBV21-1 combines with J gene TRBJ1-2; TRBD1 was called by the table and not checked on the DNA. TRBV21-1 is designated a pseudogene. This CDR3 comprises 15 residues. The CDR3 DNA reads TGTGCCAGCAGCTCCCCGACAGTGGAAGACGGCGGCTACACCTTC. The encoded protein is CASSSPTVEDGGYTF.

V and J are TRBV27 and TRBJ2-7; D gene unclear. Trimming took off 4 bases at V and 0 bases at J, with 10 bases between the two ends. This CDR3 spans 14 amino acids. Germline values: CDR1 MNHEY, CDR2 SMNVEV (reference sequence). The CDR3 loop reads CASSSQSSSYEQYF. CDR3 DNA sequence: TGTGCCAGCAGTTCCCAGTCCAGCTCCTACGAGCAGTACTTC.

The V gene is TRBV5-1, the J gene TRBJ1-3; 9 bases match TRBD1. The V gene end was trimmed by 3 bases and the J gene end by 4 bases; junction bases not matched to a gene: 8. Germline V lookup: CDR1 SGHRS, CDR2 YFSETQ. There are 16 residues in the CDR3. The CDR3 coding sequence is TGCGCCAGCAGCTCCCAAACAGGGGGCGCCGGAAACACCATATATTTT. Protein product: CASSSQTGGAGNTIYF.

The chain carries TRBV6-6 and TRBJ1-5; 12 nucleotides match TRBD1. The CDR3 spans 15 residues. Germline-derived CDR1 and CDR2 are MNHNY and SVGAGI (reference sequence). V was clipped by 3 bases and J by 7 bases; unmatched bases: 4. CDR3 sequence: CASSYSGQGAQPQHF. In DNA, the CDR3 is TGTGCCAGCAGTTATTCGGGACAGGGGGCGCAGCCCCAGCATTTT.

The rearrangement uses TRBV4-1 and TRBJ2-2; D perhaps matches TRBD2 (6 bases). The ends were cut back, 0 bases at V and 2 bases at J, with 13 bases in the middle. The CDR3 runs 17 residues. CDR1 is MGHRA, CDR2 YSYEKL, per germline. In DNA, the CDR3 is TGCGCCAGCAGCCAAGAAAGGGTAGCGGTTAACACCGGGGAGCTGTTTTTT. It yields the protein CASSQERVAVNTGELFF.

The chain couples TRBV30 to TRBJ1-1; D is possibly TRBD1 (6 bases). This CDR3 has 14 residues. Germline CDR1 reads GTSNPN; CDR2 reads SVGIG (reference sequence). V lost 1 base and J 1 base, leaving 10 bases between the germline ends. CDR3 coding DNA: TGTGCCTGGAGTGAAGGGGACACGAACACTGAAGCTTTCTTT. It codes for CAWSEGDTNTEAFF.

To note about this clone: This sample includes further DNA sequences coding for the same CDR3. This chain links TRBV30 with TRBJ2-7; the D gene is possibly TRBD2 (5 bases). The CDR3 covers 12 residues. CDR1 and CDR2 (germline): GTSNPN, SVGIG (reference sequence). Trimming pared 1 base from V and 3 bases from J, leaving 7 bases between. The CDR3 sequence is CAWSAGSYEQYF. DNA of the CDR3: TGTGCCTGGAGTGCGGGAAGCTACGAGCAGTACTTC. Full variable domain (remainder filled in from reference TRBV30 and TRBJ2-7): SQTIHQWPATLVQPVGSPLSLECTVEGTSNPNLYWYRQAAGRGLQLLFYSVGIGQISSEVPQNLSASRPQDRQFILSSKKLLLSDSGFYLCAWSAGSYEQYFGPGTRLTVT.

The genes are TRBV19 and TRBJ2-6; TRBD1 might be the D (5 bases). This CDR3 is 17 amino acids long. Germline CDR1 LNHDA, CDR2 SQIVND (reference sequence). The V gene lost 3 bases and the J gene lost 0 bases, with 12 bases spanning the gap. The CDR3 is CASSIGQGVSGANVLTF. In DNA, the CDR3 is TGTGCCAGTAGTATCGGCCAGGGCGTCTCTGGGGCCAACGTCCTGACTTTC.

The gene calls are TRBV5-1 and TRBJ2-3, with 8 bases fitting TRBD2. The length of the CDR3 is 24 residues. The germline gives CDR1 SGHRS, CDR2 YFSETQ. The J segment lost 4 bases and the V segment lost 1 base, leaving 32 bases of the junction unmatched. The DNA for the CDR3 is TGCGCCAGCAGCTTGACCCTTGAGGGGCTCTTCTTAGCGGGAATCAAGAATGGGCCAGATACGCAGTATTTT. As protein: CASSLTLEGLFLAGIKNGPDTQYF.

In its sample, this clone was seen once. This chain joins TRBV7-2 and TRBJ2-7; tentative D call: TRBD2 (5 bases). Trimming stripped 4 bases from V and 0 bases from J, with 13 bases between. The length of the CDR3 is 15 residues. CDR1 SGHTA and CDR2 FQGNSA come from the germline V gene. The CDR3 DNA follows: TGTGCCAGCAGCTGGAGGACCTCGAGCTCCTACGAGCAGTACTTC. Its protein product is CASSWRTSSSYEQYF.

The chain has TRBV11-2 and TRBJ1-1, with D perhaps matching TRBD1 (5 bases). CDR3 size: 13 residues. Germline values: CDR1 SGHAT, CDR2 FQNNGV. Trimming cost V 5 bases and J 2 bases, with 9 bases left between them. As DNA, the CDR3 is TGTGCCAGCAGCCTGACAGATAACACTGAAGCTTTCTTT. As protein: CASSLTDNTEAFF.

The chain employs TRBV18 and TRBJ2-7; 7 nucleotides match TRBD1. This CDR3 spans 13 amino acids. The V gene end was trimmed by 4 bases and the J gene end by 6 bases; junction bases not matched to a gene: 6. Germline CDR1 KGHSH, CDR2 LQKENI. DNA for the CDR3: TGTGCCAGCTCACTACACAGGGGCGGCGAGCAGTACTTC. It codes for CASSLHRGGEQYF.

The chain carries TRBV7-9 and TRBJ1-2; D remains unclear. The V end was cut by 5 bases, the J end by 5 bases, with 18 bases between. Germline-derived CDR1 and CDR2 are SEHNR and FQNEAQ (reference sequence). The CDR3 sequence is 15 residues long. The DNA of the CDR3 is TGTGCCAGCAGCCGAGAGTCACTCAGCGTATATGGCTACACCTTC. This gives the protein CASSRESLSVYGYTF. The full variable domain, in which reference TRBV7-9 and TRBJ1-2 provide the parts outside the CDR3, is DTGVSQNPRHKITKRGQNVTFRCDPISEHNRLYWYRQTLGQGPEFLTYFQNEAQLEKSRLLSDRFSAERPKGSFSTLEIQRTEQGDSAMYLCASSRESLSVYGYTFGSGTRLTVV.